This TCR beta chain was sequenced during a study of CD8 T cells in Susac syndrome (dated by TCRdb to about 2019). Background on the whole study: Repertoire sequencing was used to test whether CD8+ T cell activation and differentiation in Susac syndrome was antigen driven.

High-throughput TCR beta sequencing profiled peripheral blood CD8+ and CD4+ T cells from healthy donors, Susac syndrome patients and multiple sclerosis patients. The multiple sclerosis controls were treatment-naive patients who had stable or active relapsing-remitting disease and met the revised McDonald criteria. CD8+ TEMRA cells were enriched by FACS, while bulk CD8+ and CD4+ T cells were purified by magnetic negative isolation. Blood was collected in EDTA tubes and processed within 24 hours, with PBMCs isolated through density gradient centrifugation. PBMCs intended for TCR sequencing were cryopreserved in liquid nitrogen and were subsequently thawed in a 37 degrees C water bath. Purity of sorted or isolated CD4+, CD8+ and CD8+ TEMRA cells was at least 90%. RNA was extracted with the RNeasy kit and roughly 0.45 to 1 ug was reverse transcribed using random hexamers. The immunoSEQ multiplex PCR assay, which covers 54 Vbeta and 13 Jbeta segments, was used to amplify TCR beta CDR3 regions. Bias from PCR amplification was corrected by using a synthetic template baseline for primer optimization and for computational correction. As for how the authors treated the data: Reads were annotated to V, D and J genes per IMGT and analyzed with immunoSEQ Analyzer, keeping only productive sequences. To calculate clonality, Shannon entropy was normalized by log2 of the number of productive unique sequences and then subtracted from one. Public and private clones were assessed among the 100 most prevalent clones of each patient and control. Clones were defined as Susac-specific when absent from the healthy and MS cohorts, from approximately 970 published viral clones and from other ImmuneACCESS disease sequences. The public sequencing data were trimmed at Q25 with fastp and processed into clonotypes with MiXCR by TCRdb, which kept only in-frame beta chains. Every entry covers one CDR3 protein and lists the most common genes and DNA from its rows. It is TCRdb's table, rather than the study itself, that gives the V and J calls and clone size. The sample profile shows 300,000 or so distinct CDR3 sequences; 92% of them were found once. The ten largest clones capture more than 0.06% of the sample.

What the study reported, not specific to this receptor: The study acknowledged that relatively few individuals were included in the TCR sequencing and HLA analysis.

The CDR3 has 13 amino acids, counting the end cysteine and phenylalanine. The retained sequence is limited to the CDR3, 39 bases, with the frame set at the first base. CDR1 DFQATT and CDR2 SNEGSKA are derived from the germline V gene (reference sequence). Trimming leaves V shorter by 5 bases and J shorter by 4 bases, with the junction holding 3 bases beyond the gene matches. A remark on this clonotype: Which antigen it targets is not known. Base quality data are lacking; no much larger clone is found one base away.

The receptor was derived from a human donor with multiple sclerosis. Recombination joined TRBV20-1 with TRBJ2-5; 11 bases in between match TRBD2. Specimen: CD4+ T cells from PBMCs. CDR3 loop: CSAVAGGGETQYF. The nucleotides read TGCAGTGCTGTAGCGGGGGGGGGAGAGACCCAGTACTTC.